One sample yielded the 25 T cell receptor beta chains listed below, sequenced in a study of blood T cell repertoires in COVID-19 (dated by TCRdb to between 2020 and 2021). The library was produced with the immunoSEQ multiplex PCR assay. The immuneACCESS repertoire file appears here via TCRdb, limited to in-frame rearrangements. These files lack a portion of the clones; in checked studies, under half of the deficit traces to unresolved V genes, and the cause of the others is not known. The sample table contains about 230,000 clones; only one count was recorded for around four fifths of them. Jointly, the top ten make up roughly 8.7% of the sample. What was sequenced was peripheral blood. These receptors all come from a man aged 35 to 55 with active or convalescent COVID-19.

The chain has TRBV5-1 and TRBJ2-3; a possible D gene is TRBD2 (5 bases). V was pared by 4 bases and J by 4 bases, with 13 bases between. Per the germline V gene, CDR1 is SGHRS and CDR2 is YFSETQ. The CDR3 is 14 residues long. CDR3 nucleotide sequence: TGCGCCAGCAGCCCGCCGGCGGGCGCAGATACGCAGTATTTT. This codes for CASSPPAGADTQYF.

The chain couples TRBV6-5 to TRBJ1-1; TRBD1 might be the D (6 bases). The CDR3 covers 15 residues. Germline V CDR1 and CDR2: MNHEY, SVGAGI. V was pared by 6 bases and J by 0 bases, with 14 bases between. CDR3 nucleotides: TGTGCCAGCAGCCCCGTGGACAGTTTGAACACTGAAGCTTTCTTT. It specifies CASSPVDSLNTEAFF.

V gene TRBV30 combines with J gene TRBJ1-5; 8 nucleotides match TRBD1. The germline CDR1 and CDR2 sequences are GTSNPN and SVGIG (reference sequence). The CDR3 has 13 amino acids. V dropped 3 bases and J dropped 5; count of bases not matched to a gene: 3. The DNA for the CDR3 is TGTGCCTGGAGCGACAGGGGATATCAGCCCCAGCATTTT. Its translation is CAWSDRGYQPQHF.

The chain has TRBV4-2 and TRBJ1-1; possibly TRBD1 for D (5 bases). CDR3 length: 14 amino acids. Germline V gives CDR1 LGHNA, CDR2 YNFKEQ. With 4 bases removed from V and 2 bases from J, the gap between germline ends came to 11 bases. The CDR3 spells CASSRRQGNTEAFF. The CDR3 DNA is TGTGCCAGCAGCCGTCGCCAGGGAAACACTGAAGCTTTCTTT.

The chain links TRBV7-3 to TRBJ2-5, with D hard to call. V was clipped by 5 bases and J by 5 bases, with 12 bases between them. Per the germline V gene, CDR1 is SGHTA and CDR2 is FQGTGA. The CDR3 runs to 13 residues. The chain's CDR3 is CASSLGPQETQYF. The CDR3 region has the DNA TGTGCCAGCAGCCTGGGCCCACAGGAGACCCAGTACTTC. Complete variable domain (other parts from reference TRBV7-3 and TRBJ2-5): GAGVSQTPSNKVTEKGKYVELRCDPISGHTALYWYRQSLGQGPEFLIYFQGTGAADDSGLPNDRFFAVRPEGSVSTLKIQRTERGDSAVYLCASSLGPQETQYFGPGTRLLVL.

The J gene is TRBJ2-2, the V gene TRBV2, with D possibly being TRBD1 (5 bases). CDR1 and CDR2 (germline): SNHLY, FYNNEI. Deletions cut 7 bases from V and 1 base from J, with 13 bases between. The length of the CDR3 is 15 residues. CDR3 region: CASKAQGLNTGELFF. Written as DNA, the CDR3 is TGTGCCAGCAAAGCCCAGGGCCTGAACACCGGGGAGCTGTTTTTT.

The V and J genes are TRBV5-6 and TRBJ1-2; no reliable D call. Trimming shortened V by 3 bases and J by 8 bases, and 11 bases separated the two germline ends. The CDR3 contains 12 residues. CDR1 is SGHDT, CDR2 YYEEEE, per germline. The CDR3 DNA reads TGTGCCAGCAGCTCCCGAGAGTGGGGCTACACCTTC. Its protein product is CASSSREWGYTF.

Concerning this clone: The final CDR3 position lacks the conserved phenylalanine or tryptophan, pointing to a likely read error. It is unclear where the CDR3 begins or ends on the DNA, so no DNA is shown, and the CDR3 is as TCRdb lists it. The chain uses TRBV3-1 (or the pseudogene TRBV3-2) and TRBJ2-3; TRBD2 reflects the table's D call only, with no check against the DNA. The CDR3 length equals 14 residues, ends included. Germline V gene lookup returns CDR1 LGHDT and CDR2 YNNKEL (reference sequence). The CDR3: CASSQDLTGTRISC.

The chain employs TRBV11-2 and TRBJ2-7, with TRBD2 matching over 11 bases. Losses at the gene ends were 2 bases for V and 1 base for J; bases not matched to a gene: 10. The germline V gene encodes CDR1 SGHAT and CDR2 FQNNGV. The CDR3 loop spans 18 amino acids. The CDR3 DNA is TGTGCCAGCAGCTTAAAACCCGGGACTAGCGGTTCTTCCTACGAGCAGTACTTC. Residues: CASSLKPGTSGSSYEQYF.

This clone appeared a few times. CDR3 nucleotide sequence: TGTGCCAGCAGCTTAGTTTTCTCGGTCGGGGGACCCCCCTCTGAAGCTTTCTTT. It yields the protein CASSLVFSVGGPPSEAFF. The chain employs TRBV13 and TRBJ1-1; tentatively, D is TRBD1 (5 bases). The CDR3 is 18 amino acids. Germline V gene sequence: CDR1 PRHDT, CDR2 FYEKMQ (reference sequence). Deletions cut 1 base from V and 6 bases from J, with 24 bases between.

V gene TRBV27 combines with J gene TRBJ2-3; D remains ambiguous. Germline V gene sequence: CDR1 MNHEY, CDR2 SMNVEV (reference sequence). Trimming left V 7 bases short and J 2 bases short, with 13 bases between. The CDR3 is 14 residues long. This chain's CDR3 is CASTPLGSTDTQYF. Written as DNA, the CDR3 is TGTGCCAGCACCCCCCTAGGATCCACAGATACGCAGTATTTT.

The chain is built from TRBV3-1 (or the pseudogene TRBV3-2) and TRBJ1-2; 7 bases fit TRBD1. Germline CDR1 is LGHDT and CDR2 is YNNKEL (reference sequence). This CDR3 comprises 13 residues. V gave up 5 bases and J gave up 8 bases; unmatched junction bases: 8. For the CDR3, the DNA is TGTGCCAGCAGCTATACAGGGGTGGGCGGCTACACCTTC. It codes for CASSYTGVGGYTF.

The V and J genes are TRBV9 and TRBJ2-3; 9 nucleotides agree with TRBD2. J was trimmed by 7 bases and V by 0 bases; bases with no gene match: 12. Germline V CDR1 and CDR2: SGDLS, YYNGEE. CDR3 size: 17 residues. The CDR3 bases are TGTGCCAGCAGCGTAGCGTTGGAGACTAGCGGCACTCATACGCAGTATTTT. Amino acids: CASSVALETSGTHTQYF.

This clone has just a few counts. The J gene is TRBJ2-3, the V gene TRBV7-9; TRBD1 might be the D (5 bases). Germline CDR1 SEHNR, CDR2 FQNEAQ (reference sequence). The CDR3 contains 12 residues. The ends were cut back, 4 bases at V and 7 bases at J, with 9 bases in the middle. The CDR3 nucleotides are TGTGCCAGCAGCTCCGACAGTCATACGCAGTATTTT. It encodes CASSSDSHTQYF.

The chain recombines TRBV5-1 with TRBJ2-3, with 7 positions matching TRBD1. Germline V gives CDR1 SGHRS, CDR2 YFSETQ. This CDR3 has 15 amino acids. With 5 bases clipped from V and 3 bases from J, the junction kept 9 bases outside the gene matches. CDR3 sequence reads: CASRWQGVATDTQYF. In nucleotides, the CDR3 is TGCGCCAGCAGGTGGCAGGGGGTGGCAACAGATACGCAGTATTTT.

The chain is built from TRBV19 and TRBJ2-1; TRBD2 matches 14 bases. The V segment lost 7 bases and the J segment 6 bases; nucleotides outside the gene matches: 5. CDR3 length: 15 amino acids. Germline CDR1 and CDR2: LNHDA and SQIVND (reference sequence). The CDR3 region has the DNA TGTGCCAGTACCCCAGGACTAGCGGGAGGCAATGAGCAGTTCTTC. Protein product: CASTPGLAGGNEQFF. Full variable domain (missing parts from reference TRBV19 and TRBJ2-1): DGGITQSPKYLFRKEGQNVTLSCEQNLNHDAMYWYRQDPGQGLRLIYYSQIVNDFQKGDIAEGYSVSREKKESFPLTVTSAQKNPTAFYLCASTPGLAGGNEQFFGPGTRLTVL.

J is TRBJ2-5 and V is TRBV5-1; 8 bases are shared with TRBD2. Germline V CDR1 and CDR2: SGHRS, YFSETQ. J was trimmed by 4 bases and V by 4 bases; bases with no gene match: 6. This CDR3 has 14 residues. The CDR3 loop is CASSPGTSRETQYF. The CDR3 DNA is TGCGCCAGCAGCCCTGGGACTAGTAGAGAGACCCAGTACTTC.

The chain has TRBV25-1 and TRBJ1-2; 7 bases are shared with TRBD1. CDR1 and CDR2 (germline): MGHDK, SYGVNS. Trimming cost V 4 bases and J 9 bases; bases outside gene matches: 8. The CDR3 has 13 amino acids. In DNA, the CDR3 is TGTGCCAGCAGTGCACCACAGGGGTTGAGCTACACCTTC. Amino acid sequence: CASSAPQGLSYTF.

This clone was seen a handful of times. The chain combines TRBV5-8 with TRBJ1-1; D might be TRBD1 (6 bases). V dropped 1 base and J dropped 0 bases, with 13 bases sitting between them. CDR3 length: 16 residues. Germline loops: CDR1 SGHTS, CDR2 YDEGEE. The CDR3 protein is CASSLTPGHMNTEAFF. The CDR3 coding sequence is TGTGCCAGCAGCTTGACACCGGGACATATGAACACTGAAGCTTTCTTT.

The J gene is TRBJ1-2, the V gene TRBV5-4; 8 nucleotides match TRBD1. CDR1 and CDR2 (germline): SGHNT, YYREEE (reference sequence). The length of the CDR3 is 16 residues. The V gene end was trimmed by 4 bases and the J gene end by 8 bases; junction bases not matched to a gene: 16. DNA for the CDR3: TGTGCCAGCAGCAGAGGACAGGGCGACGATTCTTGGGGCTACACCTTC. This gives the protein CASSRGQGDDSWGYTF.

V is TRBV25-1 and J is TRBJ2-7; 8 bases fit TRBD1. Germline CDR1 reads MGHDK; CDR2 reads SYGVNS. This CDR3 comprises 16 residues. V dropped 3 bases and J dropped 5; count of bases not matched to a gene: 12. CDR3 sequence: CASSDLPGTGLDEQYF. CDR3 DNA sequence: TGTGCCAGCAGTGATCTCCCCGGGACAGGTCTAGACGAGCAGTACTTC.

The CDR3 is CASSAGQFSYEQYF. CDR3 DNA sequence: TGTGCCAGCAGCGCGGGACAGTTCTCCTACGAGCAGTACTTC. This sequence joins TRBV11-2 and TRBJ2-7, with D tentatively TRBD1 (7 bases). The V gene's germline CDR1 is SGHAT and CDR2 FQNNGV. The CDR3 has 14 residues. With 5 bases removed from V and 0 bases from J, the gap between germline ends came to 11 bases.

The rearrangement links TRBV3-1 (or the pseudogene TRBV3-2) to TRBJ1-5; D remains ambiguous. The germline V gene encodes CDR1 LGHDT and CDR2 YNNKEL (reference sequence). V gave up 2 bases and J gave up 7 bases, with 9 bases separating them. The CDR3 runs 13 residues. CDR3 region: CASSQTREQPQHF. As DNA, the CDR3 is TGTGCCAGCAGCCAAACGAGGGAACAGCCCCAGCATTTT.

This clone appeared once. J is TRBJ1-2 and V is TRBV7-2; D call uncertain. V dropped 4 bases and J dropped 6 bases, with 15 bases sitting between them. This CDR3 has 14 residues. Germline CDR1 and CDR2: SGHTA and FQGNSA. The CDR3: CASSSQRRGNGYTF. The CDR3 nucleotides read TGTGCCAGCAGCTCCCAAAGAAGAGGGAATGGCTACACCTTC.

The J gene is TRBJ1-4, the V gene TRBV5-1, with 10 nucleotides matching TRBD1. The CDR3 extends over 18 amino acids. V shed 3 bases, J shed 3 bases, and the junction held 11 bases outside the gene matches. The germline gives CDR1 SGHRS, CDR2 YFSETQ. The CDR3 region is CASSSSRQGAPPNEKLFF. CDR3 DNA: TGCGCCAGCAGCTCTTCTCGACAGGGGGCTCCCCCTAATGAAAAACTGTTTTTT. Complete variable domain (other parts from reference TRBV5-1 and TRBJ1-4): KAGVTQTPRYLIKTRGQQVTLSCSPISGHRSVSWYQQTPGQGLQFLFEYFSETQRNKGNFPGRFSGRQFSNSRSEMNVSTLELGDSALYLCASSSSRQGAPPNEKLFFGSGTQLSVL.